A single T cell receptor (beta chain) is shown here with its context. No antigen is known for it. Sequenced by immunoSEQ multiplex PCR; TCRdb stores in-frame clones only, minus some. The table lists roughly 20,000 clones, approximately 88% of them singletons. The CDR3 contains 16 residues. The ends lost 5 bases at V and 1 base at J; junction bases unmatched: 6. The germline V gene encodes CDR1 MDHEN and CDR2 SYDVKM. The sample is drawn from a study of regulatory and conventional T cells in RAG deficiency. Study results and caveats: Shorter CDR3s in all patient subsets; >90% Treg-Tconv overlap in Omenn. Omenn syndrome and CID/AS patients had 80 to 100-fold fewer unique Treg TCR beta sequences, versus approximately 9.6-fold elsewhere. Sorted Omenn CD25-high CD127-low cells may not be bona fide Tregs. Control T-cell subsets had markedly higher Shannon entropy and lower Simpson indices than RAG-deficient patients.

Regulatory T cells were sorted from blood as CD4+ CD25-high CD127-low cells. These same data were also listed under a study on regulatory T cells. That study adds: The PCR used 52 TRBV and 13 TRBJ primers.

This sequence originates from a human donor in good health. The V and J genes are TRBV28 and TRBJ2-5; 11 nucleotides agree with TRBD2. Sequencing input: Tregs sorted from blood. The CDR3 protein is CASSGITSGGQETQYF. The CDR3 DNA is TGTGCCAGCAGTGGAATTACTAGCGGGGGCCAAGAGACCCAGTACTTC.